The text below deals with one T cell receptor (beta chain). Its cognate antigen is unknown. Healthy people donating bone marrow made up the donors. The data originate from a study of cytomegalovirus exposure and HLA in healthy donors. The study, taken as a whole, reports: Sequencing artifact likely explains a cluster of highly shared sequence variants.

Trimming took 6 bases from V and 6 from J, leaving 12 bases between them. CDR1 and CDR2 from the germline V gene are MRHNA and SNTAGT. This CDR3 has 12 amino acids. Amplification used 60 Vbeta primers and 13 Jbeta primers. Sequenced by immunoSEQ multiplex PCR; TCRdb stores in-frame clones only, minus some. This sample carries about 170,000 clones, 62% of them seen once, and the ten largest clones take 2.5% to 3.5%. The sample comprised PBMCs. The rearrangement joins TRBV6-4 to TRBJ2-7; D may be TRBD2 (6 bases). The origin of this receptor is a man aged 40-55 years in good health and CMV-seronegative. DNA for the CDR3: TGTGCCAGCAGGGGGCGGGGAGGCGAGCAGTACTTC. It specifies CASRGRGGEQYF.